This TCR beta chain was observed in a study of cytomegalovirus exposure and HLA in healthy donors (dated by TCRdb to 2017 to 2019). About the full investigation: An earlier analysis of approximately 600 of the donors reported 250 to 350 Gb of sequence data and 100 million to 140 million unique TCR beta sequences from 150 million to 200 million T cells. A later genetic analysis used genome-wide SNP genotypes for about three fifths of the 666 donors, treating that subset as a discovery cohort. Donor age, sex, ethnicity and CMV serostatus were compiled alongside the repertoire data. A later analysis re-examined previously published TCR beta repertoires from hundreds of donors and added high-resolution HLA genotyping to investigate patterns of TCR occurrence. The study combined high-throughput TCR immunosequencing, statistical association of individual TCRs with disease status, and machine learning to predict cytomegalovirus infection status. An earlier analysis of approximately 580 of the donors used high-throughput TCR beta sequencing to judge whether each TCR beta V gene segment behaved as functional or pseudogenic. The study profiled the T cell repertoires of hundreds of subjects by immunosequencing and related them to cytomegalovirus serostatus. Typing coverage varied by locus: 629-630 donors for A, B, C, DRB1 and DQB1; 500 to 550 for DQA1; about 570 for DPA1; roughly 450 for DPB1. The genetic ancestry cluster associated with self-reported Caucasian donors included 81% of the roughly 400 genotyped donors. Class I and class II HLA loci were covered by the typing at four-digit resolution. About five DR-DQ haplotypes were handled as single units for association and clustering, since linkage in the cohort was strong. Along with the approximately 670-subject first cohort, a separate validation cohort of over a hundred different subjects was used. The study aimed to test whether signatures of past pathogen exposure could be identified by cataloging public T cell receptors. In the later analysis, no new phenotypic data were used to find candidate immune exposures; instead, reliance was placed on TCR beta sequences and their occurrence across donors. Among around 400 genotyped donors of the cohort, an average of around 250,000 unique TCR beta nucleotide sequences was sequenced per donor, of which roughly 17% were non-productive. Every repertoire in the discovery cohort had been generated on one and the same sequencing platform. About 280 gigabases of sequencing data and about 92 million unique TCR sequences made up an early release that covered over 550 HLA-typed donors.

The method was the immunoSEQ multiplex PCR assay. A mixture of 60 forward primers for TCR Vbeta segments and 13 reverse primers for TCR Jbeta segments was used in the multiplex PCR. The CDR3 region of rearranged TCR beta genes was amplified from genomic DNA with a multiplex PCR assay. On the Illumina HiSeq System, the amplified TCR beta libraries were sequenced as 87-base-pair reads. In the source study's methods: In a later analysis, tens of millions of unique TCR beta chains were counted across the approximately 640 repertoires, and roughly 11 million of these chains were shared by at least two donors. Raw reads were error-corrected and collapsed into unique sequences by a nearest-neighbor algorithm in which closely related sequences were merged to remove PCR and sequencing errors. V, D and J gene segments were assigned by aligning CDR3 sequences to IMGT reference sequences. For a sequence to be retained, a match of at least six nucleotides was required to both a V gene segment and a J gene segment. Rearrangements were called productive when the CDR3 lacked stop codons and stayed in frame with V and J; all others were non-productive. CDR3 was defined according to IMGT convention as the region running from the second conserved V-encoded cysteine to the conserved J-encoded phenylalanine. In an earlier analysis of around 570 of the donors, sequences lacking an unambiguous match to a single V gene segment were excluded. In an earlier analysis of roughly 500 of the donors, V segments were called functional above 56.7% productive rearrangements and were called segregating when the between-donor standard deviation exceeded 5%. To diagnose cytomegalovirus status from the catalog of TCR beta chain sequences, a statistical classification framework was built. V and J gene assignment, in a later analysis, came from comparing TCR nucleotide sequences with IMGT/GENE-DB human TR gene sequences. The TCRdist pipeline was used in a later analysis to assign CDR3 sequences and most-parsimonious VDJ recombination scenarios. In a later analysis, each TCR beta chain was defined by its CDR3 amino acid sequence together with its V-gene family, and reads lacking a unique V-gene family were excluded. In a later analysis, fewer than 600 highly shared, low-generation-probability nucleotide sequences were removed to address suspected cross-contamination and a sequencing artifact. For each public chain, a later analysis derived a clonal expansion index from normalized ranks of inferred template counts within each repertoire. In a later analysis, generation probabilities were computed with a VDJ recombination model fitted to out-of-frame rearrangements, and the resulting probabilities were checked against IGoR. Hypergeometric tests were used in a later analysis to score TCR-TCR, TCR-HLA and TCR-CMV co-occurrence, with a repertoire-size bias correction applied to the TCR pairs. A later analysis estimated false discovery rates by permuting HLA or CMV assignments 20 times. In a later analysis, co-occurring TCRs were grouped with DBSCAN, and TCRdist sequence similarity was added when clustering was performed within HLA-allele-positive subsets. Co-occurrence clustering excluded repertoires with fewer than 30,000 or more than 120,000 public chains, plus five with anomalous nucleotide sharing. TCRdb obtained this table from immuneACCESS and retained in-frame rearrangements with V and J assigned. These tables miss some clones; where compared with another copy, unresolved V genes account for less than half of the shortfall, and the remainder is unexplained. V and J calls and clone size are as listed in that table; D and trimming were resolved from the DNA. The sample yields 100,000 to 120,000 clones; roughly 86% were counted once. About 1.8% of the sample belongs to the ten largest clones.

Paper-wide results and their limitations: Because some donors lacked HLA typing at each locus, the association tests relied only on the typed subset. In a later analysis, 15,000 to 20,000 TCR beta sequences were associated with specific HLA alleles at a false discovery rate of 0.05. In the study, approximately 150 TCR beta chains were listed as associated with cytomegalovirus. Sequencing depth was assumed to be roughly uniform across donors in the presence/absence analyses, though that assumption may not hold. The 87-base-pair reads could not distinguish some IMGT-functional V segments, including TRBV6-2 and TRBV6-3, so those segments were excluded. While some public TCRs were present in many individuals, most TCR sequences turned up only very rarely across donors. In this cohort, only TCR beta chains were sequenced, and detectable features were limited by the absence of alpha or paired-chain data. A group of highly shared sequence variants was considered likely to be a technical artifact of the sequencing pipeline. A further reported finding was that TCR beta sequences accurately predicted the HLA-A and HLA-B alleles for most subjects in the first cohort. According to a later analysis, parvovirus B19, influenza, CMV and Epstein-Barr virus appeared linked to several top co-occurrence clusters. The authors suggested that the approach could potentially be generalized to other disease states and immunological phenotypes. Because counts were too low, roughly 16 rarely observed V segments, including chromosome 9 orphons, were excluded from the earlier analysis of under 650 of the donors. According to a later analysis, TCR association rates differed among HLA loci, with DRB1 alleles showing the most associated TCRs and HLA-C alleles showing the fewest. Compared with equally common non-associated chains, HLA-associated TCR beta chains in a later analysis were more clonally expanded and had lower generation probabilities. In a later analysis, most CMV-associated TCR beta chains were found to appear HLA-restricted, with HLA associations seemingly driven largely by CMV exposure. Broadly in line with IMGT annotations, most TCR beta V segments showed up in productive rearrangements about 87% or about 30% of the time in an earlier analysis of several hundred of the donors. In both the original and validation cohorts, the classifier was reported to diagnose cytomegalovirus status with high specificity and sensitivity. When HLA alleles, especially DR and DQ, strongly co-occurred, attributing TCR associations to individual alleles was difficult. An association between a missense DCLRE1C variant and V-gene and J-gene trimming of TCR beta chains was found in a later genetic analysis and replicated in an independent cohort. In vitro tests confirmed that a few of the cytomegalovirus-associated TCR beta chains recognize cytomegalovirus antigens. Linkage disequilibrium might explain the correlated functional status among segregating V segments, but an unknown experimental factor could not be excluded. In a later genetic analysis, fewer N-insertions in productive TCRs were reported among donors in an Asian-associated ancestry cluster than the roughly 700-donor mean. Immune exposure information for the cohort was limited to CMV serostatus.

The cohort comprised around 700 healthy bone marrow donors. All cohort members were sampled while nominally healthy, although unrecorded immune exposures were likely present. The donor was CMV seronegative and was included in the group of a few hundred seronegative cohort members. A peripheral blood sample was provided by each donor, and peripheral blood mononuclear cells were used for TCR beta sequencing. Genomic DNA was extracted from the blood cell samples with the Qiagen DNeasy Blood Extraction Kit. In regard to this clone: Its antigen is currently not known. There are no base qualities to consult, and no much larger clone falls within one base.

Inclusive of the bounding cysteine and phenylalanine, the CDR3 is 14 residues long. This entry keeps only the CDR3 DNA: 42 bases, framed from base 1. V and J are truncated by 6 bases and 5 bases respectively, leaving an intervening sequence of 17 bases. As encoded in the germline V gene, CDR1 is SGHRS while CDR2 is YFSETQ. Recombination connected TRBV5-1 to TRBJ1-1, and possibly TRBD1, on 6 matching bases. Sequencing was carried out using PBMCs. The source of this sequence is a man aged 40-50 years in good health and CMV-seronegative. The nucleotides read TGCGCCAGCACTTTGGGGGGGCGCCTGACTGAAGCTTTCTTT. It encodes CASTLGGRLTEAFF.